A few counts support the clone carrying this T cell receptor beta chain. In the authors' workflow: Estimated nucleated cell counts came from reference gene primer amplification. Repertoires were generated with immunoSEQ multiplex PCR, while TCRdb's copy carries only in-frame clones and drops some. That table furnishes V, J and clone size, whereas the DNA furnished D and trimming. The table includes about 120,000 clones, around 80% detected once. The V end was cut by 2 bases, the J end by 1 base, with 6 bases between. This CDR3 is 14 amino acids long. The germline CDR1 and CDR2 sequences are SGHAT and FQDESV (reference sequence). This record belongs to a study of blood T cell repertoires in COVID-19. Across the whole study: Samples of COVID-19 (acute and convalescent) were obtained from the United States, Italy and Spain. T cells, B-cell-depleted T cells, or PBMCs supplied cDNA or gDNA.

The chain combines TRBV11-1 with TRBJ2-1; unclear D gene. This sequence originates from a woman of 80 years or more with acute or convalescent COVID-19. Source material: peripheral blood. The CDR3 loop is CASSLLRSYNEQFF. CDR3 DNA: TGTGCCAGCAGCTTATTGAGGTCCTACAATGAGCAGTTCTTC.